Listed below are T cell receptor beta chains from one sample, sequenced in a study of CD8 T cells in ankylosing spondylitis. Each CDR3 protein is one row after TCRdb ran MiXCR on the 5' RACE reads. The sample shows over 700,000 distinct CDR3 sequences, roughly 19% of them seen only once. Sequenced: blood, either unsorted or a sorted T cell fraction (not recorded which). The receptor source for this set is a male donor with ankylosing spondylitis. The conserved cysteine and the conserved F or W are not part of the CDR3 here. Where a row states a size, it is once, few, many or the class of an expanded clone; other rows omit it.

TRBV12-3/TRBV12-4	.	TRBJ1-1	ASRGGMNTEAF
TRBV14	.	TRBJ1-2	ASSPLTGDVYGYT
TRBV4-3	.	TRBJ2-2	ASSHQLAGGPNTGELF
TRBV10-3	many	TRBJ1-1	AISEREGTGTEAF
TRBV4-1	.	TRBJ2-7	ASSQTRLGQGMGQY
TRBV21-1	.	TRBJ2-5	ASTLYQETQY
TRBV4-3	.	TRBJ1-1	ASSYTTGDTEAF
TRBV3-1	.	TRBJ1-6	ASSQGNSPLH
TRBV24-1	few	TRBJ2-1	ATSGGTAPGNEQF
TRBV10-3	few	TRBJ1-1	AISESASAAVSEAF
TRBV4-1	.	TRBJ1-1	ASSQVWPMNTEAF
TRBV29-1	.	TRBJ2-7	SVEVGGFEQY
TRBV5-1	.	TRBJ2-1	ASSPAGQGPRREQF
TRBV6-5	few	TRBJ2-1	ASSYRAGLAGLRGDEQF
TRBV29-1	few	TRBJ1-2	SVMSEGGYGYT
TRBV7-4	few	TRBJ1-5	ASSRVKTGSVIQNQPQH
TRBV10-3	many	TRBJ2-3	AISDLVGPTDTQY
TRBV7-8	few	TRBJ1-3	ASSPSLGRSGNTIY